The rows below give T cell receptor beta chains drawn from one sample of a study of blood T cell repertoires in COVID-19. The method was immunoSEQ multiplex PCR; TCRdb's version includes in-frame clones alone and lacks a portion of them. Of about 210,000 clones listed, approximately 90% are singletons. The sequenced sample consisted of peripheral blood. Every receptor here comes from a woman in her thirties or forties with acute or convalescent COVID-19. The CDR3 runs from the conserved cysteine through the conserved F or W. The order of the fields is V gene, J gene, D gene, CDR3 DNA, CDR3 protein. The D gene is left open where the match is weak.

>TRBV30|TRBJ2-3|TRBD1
TGTGCCTGGAGCGAGGGACAGGGAGGTGAAGATACGCAGTATTTT
CAWSEGQGGEDTQYF
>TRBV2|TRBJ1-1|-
TGTGCCAGCAGACCCGAGTCTACGGACACTGAAGCTTTCTTT
CASRPESTDTEAFF
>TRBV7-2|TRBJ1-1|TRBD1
TGTGCCAGCAGCTTTAGACAGGGGGACACTGAAGCTTTCTTT
CASSFRQGDTEAFF
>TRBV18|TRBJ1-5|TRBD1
TGTGCCAGCTCACCAGGGACAGCGACGATGCCCCAGCATTTT
CASSPGTATMPQHF
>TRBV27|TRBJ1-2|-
TGTGCCAGCAGTTTATCGGGGGGGGGCGAAGGCTACACCTTC
CASSLSGGGEGYTF
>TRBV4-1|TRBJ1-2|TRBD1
TGCGCCAGCAGCCAGGGACAGGGGGCGAACTATGGCTACACCTTC
CASSQGQGANYGYTF
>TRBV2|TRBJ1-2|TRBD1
TGTGCCAGCCGTGGGACGCCGGGACAGGGGGACTATGGCTACACCTTC
CASRGTPGQGDYGYTF
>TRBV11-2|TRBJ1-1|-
TGTGCCAGCAGCTTCGGACTCATGGCTTTCTTT
CASSFGLMAFF
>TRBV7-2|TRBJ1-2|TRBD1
TGTGCCAGTATTAACCCGGGACAGGGGAAGGCGGGTTATGGCTACACCTTC
CASINPGQGKAGYGYTF
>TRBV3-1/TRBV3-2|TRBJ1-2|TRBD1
TGTGCCAGCAGCCCAACCCAGGGGGCGGCCTCCTATGGCTACACCTTC
CASSPTQGAASYGYTF
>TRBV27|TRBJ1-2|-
TGTGCCAGCAGTTTATTTGGGGGCGGAAACTATGGCTACACCTTC
CASSLFGGGNYGYTF
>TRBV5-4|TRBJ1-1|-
TGTGCCAGCAGCTTGGCGGATACCTCAGGGGACACTGAAGCTTTCTTT
CASSLADTSGDTEAFF
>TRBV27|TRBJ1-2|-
TGTGCCAGCAGTTTCGGGGGATCCTATGGCTACACCTTC
CASSFGGSYGYTF
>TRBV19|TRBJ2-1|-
TGTGCCAGTAGTATAAACGTGGGGCTTGACAATGAGCAGTTCTTC
CASSINVGLDNEQFF
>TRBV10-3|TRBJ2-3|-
TGTGCCATCAGTGAGAGGCAGGGAACAGATACGCAGTATTTT
CAISERQGTDTQYF
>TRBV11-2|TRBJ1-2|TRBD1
TGTGCCACGAAACAGGGGCAGGAGGTTGGCTACACCTTC
CATKQGQEVGYTF
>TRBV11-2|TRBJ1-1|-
TGTGCCAGCAGCTCTAATCGGGGAATCGGGCCTGAAGCTTTCTTT
CASSSNRGIGPEAFF
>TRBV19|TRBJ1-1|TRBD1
TGTGCCAGTAGGGCCCGGGGGACAGGGCTTAGGGAAGCTTTCTTT
CASRARGTGLREAFF